One sample yielded the 15 T cell receptor beta chains listed below, sequenced in a study of blood T cells in healthy people across ages. The second PCR ran about 6 to 12 cycles with a sample-barcoded 5' primer and J-beta primers. TCRdb fed the 5' RACE reads into MiXCR, producing one record per CDR3 protein. Here the sample spans 1.5 million to 2 million distinct CDR3 sequences, about 35% being singletons. The sequencing sample was made of blood. The receptors derive from a woman younger than 45 in good health.

This clonotype appeared a few times. The chain links TRBV20-1 to TRBJ2-7, with 7 positions matching TRBD1. The J segment lost 5 bases and the V segment lost 6 bases, leaving 10 bases of the junction unmatched. The CDR3 loop spans 13 amino acids. Germline CDR1 reads DFQATT; CDR2 reads SNEGSKA (reference sequence). The CDR3 coding sequence is TGCAGTGCAAAGGACAGGAGCGGCGACGAGCAGTACTTC. Protein sequence: CSAKDRSGDEQYF.

This clonotype occurred a few times. Germline is not matched at one junction end, which may reflect a read error. The chain joins TRBV3-1 to TRBJ1-2; D uncertain. Germline CDR1 and CDR2: LGHDT and YNNKEL (reference sequence). The CDR3 is made up of 14 amino acids. CDR3 sequence reads: CVSSLIAVNHGYTF. CDR3 DNA: TGTGTCAGCAGCCTAATCGCGGTCAACCATGGCTACACCTTC.

This clonotype has a count of ten or more. V gene TRBV18 combines with J gene TRBJ2-7; TRBD2 agrees at 14 bases. This CDR3 has 16 residues. Germline loops: CDR1 KGHSH, CDR2 LQKENI. J gave up 2 bases and V 8 bases, and 8 bases lay outside the gene matches. The CDR3 sequence: CASSPPGLAGAYEQYF. The CDR3 DNA is TGTGCCAGCAGCCCCCCGGGACTAGCGGGGGCCTACGAGCAGTACTTC.

The chain joins TRBV29-1 to TRBJ2-1; D not resolved. The CDR3 length is 13 residues. Trimming removed 4 bases at V and 1 base at J, with 8 bases between. From germline, CDR1 is SQVTM and CDR2 ANQGSEA. As DNA, the CDR3 is TGCAGCGTTGGTGGTGTATCCTACAATGAGCAGTTCTTC. Protein sequence: CSVGGVSYNEQFF.

This clonotype was detected only a few times. The chain couples TRBV7-9 to TRBJ2-3; the D gene is possibly TRBD2 (5 bases). V lost 3 bases, J lost 2 bases, and 15 bases lay in between. This CDR3 is 16 amino acids long. From germline, CDR1 is SEHNR and CDR2 FQNEAQ (reference sequence). CDR3 sequence (DNA): TGTGCCAGCAGCTTGGTACTAGGGAGATTCACAGATACGCAGTATTTT. Translation: CASSLVLGRFTDTQYF.

In this sample, this clonotype turned up a few times. The chain recombines TRBV27 with TRBJ2-3; 8 nucleotides agree with TRBD2. This CDR3 is 15 amino acids long. The germline CDR1 and CDR2 sequences are MNHEY and SMNVEV (reference sequence). The V and J ends lost 6 bases and 2 bases, in that order; junction bases with no gene match: 7. CDR3 nucleotide sequence: TGTGCCAGCAGACTAGCGGAGCGGTACACAGATACGCAGTATTTT. It codes for CASRLAERYTDTQYF.

The table lists this clonotype with a few counts. The genes are TRBV7-9 and TRBJ2-2; 10 bases fit TRBD1. The ends lost 5 bases at V and 3 bases at J; junction bases unmatched: 6. Germline assignment: CDR1 SEHNR and CDR2 FQNEAQ (reference sequence). The CDR3 runs 16 residues. In DNA form, the CDR3 reads TGTGCCAGCAGCGACCGGACAGGGGGGCACACCGGGGAGCTGTTTTTT. Translated, it gives CASSDRTGGHTGELFF.

The chain combines TRBV20-1 with TRBJ1-6; D is unresolved. The germline gives CDR1 DFQATT, CDR2 SNEGSKA (reference sequence). V lost 3 bases, J lost 4 bases, and 10 bases lay in between. The CDR3 runs 14 residues. CDR3 sequence: CSASVRAYNSPLHF. The CDR3 DNA follows: TGCAGTGCTAGTGTGAGGGCGTATAATTCACCCCTCCACTTT.

In its sample, this clonotype was seen many times. The chain has TRBV15 and TRBJ2-5, with D uncertain. This CDR3 has 13 residues. Trimming removed 8 bases from V and 1 base from J, with 11 bases in between. Germline V gene data show CDR1 as LNHNV and CDR2 as YYDKDF (reference sequence). CDR3 loop: CATASITQETQYF. In DNA, the CDR3 is TGTGCCACCGCGAGCATCACCCAAGAGACCCAGTACTTC.

The chain carries TRBV6-2 or TRBV6-3 and TRBJ2-1; unclear D gene. This CDR3 comprises 12 residues. Trimming pared 5 bases from V and 13 bases from J, leaving 15 bases between. The V gene's germline CDR1 is MNHEY and CDR2 SVGEGT. The CDR3 sequence is CASSQPLPTQFF. In DNA form, the CDR3 reads TGTGCCAGCAGTCAACCACTCCCAACCCAGTTCTTC.

In DNA form, the CDR3 reads TGTGCCATCAGTCAAGAAGCTGATACGCAGTATTTT. This encodes CAISQEADTQYF. This chain connects TRBV10-3 to TRBJ2-3; D unclear. The CDR3 extends over 12 amino acids. Trimming removed 5 bases from V and 6 bases from J, with 9 bases in between. The germline V gene has CDR1 ENHRY and CDR2 SYGVKD.

The chain joins TRBV7-8 to TRBJ1-2; the D is unclear. Per germline, CDR1 SGHVS and CDR2 FQNEAQ. V was cut by 5 bases and J by 6 bases, with 10 bases left in between. The CDR3 sequence is 12 residues long. CDR3 nucleotides: TGTGCCAGCAGCCCGAGGACTCATGGCTACACCTTC. It codes for CASSPRTHGYTF.

The gene calls are TRBV3-1 and TRBJ2-1; D remains ambiguous. In germline, CDR1 is LGHDT, CDR2 YNNKEL (reference sequence). The CDR3 is 14 amino acids. V gave up 0 bases and J gave up 8 bases, with 11 bases separating them. The CDR3 reads CASSQDLESHEQFF. Written as DNA, the CDR3 is TGTGCCAGCAGCCAAGATCTTGAGAGCCATGAGCAGTTCTTC.

This clonotype was recorded a few times. The rearrangement joins TRBV27 to TRBJ1-2; the D gene is possibly TRBD1 (6 bases). V lost 2 bases and J 3 bases, leaving 19 bases between the germline ends. CDR1 is MNHEY and CDR2 is SMNVEV in the germline V gene (reference sequence). The CDR3 is made up of 17 amino acids. Here the CDR3 reads CASSLGRSGGHYYGYTF. The DNA for the CDR3 is TGTGCCAGCAGTTTAGGGAGAAGCGGGGGGCACTACTATGGCTACACCTTC.

V is TRBV7-3 and J is TRBJ2-1; no firm D call. Germline V gives CDR1 SGHTA, CDR2 FQGTGA. The CDR3 contains 17 residues. V lost 1 base, J lost 7 bases, and 20 bases lay in between. CDR3 in DNA: TGTGCCAGCAGCTTAAGTGTGCTGATTGGGCCACGGAATGAGCAGTTCTTC. Translating gives CASSLSVLIGPRNEQFF.